The present entry profiles one TCR beta chain with its context. The assay was immunoSEQ multiplex PCR, and TCRdb's table has in-frame clones only and misses some. The table shows about 100,000 clones, with about 90% occurring only once. The V and J ends lost 0 bases and 5 bases, in that order; junction bases with no gene match: 5. The CDR3 covers 16 residues. Germline CDR1 and CDR2: SGDLS and YYNGEE. This sample stems from a study of control samples from healthy donors and cancer patients. The sequencing input was blood. The V and J genes are TRBV9 and TRBJ2-2; TRBD2 aligns across 9 bases. The source is a woman in her forties or fifties in good health. The CDR3 region is CASSVAGLAPTGELFF. CDR3 DNA sequence: TGTGCCAGCAGCGTAGCGGGACTAGCTCCAACCGGGGAGCTGTTTTTT.